Listed here are 20 T cell receptor beta chains from one sample, sequenced in a study of sequential checkpoint blockade in melanoma. Treatment described: randomized to nivolumab then ipilimumab (arm A) or the reverse (arm B). Sequenced by immunoSEQ multiplex PCR; TCRdb stores in-frame clones only, minus some. Among 35,000 to 40,000 clones, about 88% were seen once, and the ten largest hold around 11%. This sample comprised CD8+ T cells sorted from blood (inferred from file names), obtained from a patient given nivolumab and ipilimumab in sequence. These receptors all stem from a human donor with melanoma.

This chain uses TRBV13 with TRBJ2-3; D gene ambiguous. With 0 bases removed from V and 1 base from J, the gap between germline ends came to 5 bases. Germline lookup yields CDR1 PRHDT and CDR2 FYEKMQ (reference sequence). CDR3 length: 14 amino acids. CDR3 DNA: TGTGCCAGCAGCTTAGGGCCAGGCACAGATACGCAGTATTTT. Its protein is CASSLGPGTDTQYF.

In its sample, this clone was seen a few times. This sequence joins TRBV7-2 and TRBJ1-3; D not certain. V dropped 2 bases and J dropped 0 bases, with 8 bases sitting between them. The CDR3 extends over 15 amino acids. Germline V lookup: CDR1 SGHTA, CDR2 FQGNSA. This chain's CDR3 is CASSLNAGSGNTIYF. The CDR3 nucleotides are TGTGCCAGCAGCTTAAATGCGGGCTCTGGAAACACCATATATTTT.

This chain uses TRBV19 with TRBJ2-7; the D is unclear. Per the germline V gene, CDR1 is LNHDA and CDR2 is SQIVND (reference sequence). V gave up 3 bases and J gave up 3 bases, with 12 bases separating them. This CDR3 comprises 14 residues. The CDR3 nucleotides read TGTGCCAGTAGTATTGGCGGTAGAAGCTACGAGCAGTACTTC. It specifies CASSIGGRSYEQYF. The full variable domain, with the rest looked up from reference TRBV19 and TRBJ2-7, is DGGITQSPKYLFRKEGQNVTLSCEQNLNHDAMYWYRQDPGQGLRLIYYSQIVNDFQKGDIAEGYSVSREKKESFPLTVTSAQKNPTAFYLCASSIGGRSYEQYFGPGTRLTVT.

As DNA, the CDR3 is TGTGCCAGTAGTCTCACGGGACTAGCGGCACACAATGAGCAGTTCTTC. Translating gives CASSLTGLAAHNEQFF. The rearrangement uses TRBV19 and TRBJ2-1; TRBD2 aligns across 11 bases. The CDR3 covers 16 residues. Germline V gene lookup returns CDR1 LNHDA and CDR2 SQIVND (reference sequence). V shed 5 bases and J 5 bases; nucleotides not matched to a gene: 8.

This clone was seen just once. V gene TRBV27 combines with J gene TRBJ1-4, with D possibly matching TRBD1 (5 bases). CDR3 size: 15 residues. Germline CDR1 is MNHEY and CDR2 is SMNVEV (reference sequence). Between the trimmed V and J ends, which lost 0 bases and 5 bases, there was a span of 10 bases. The CDR3 is CASSLSGHRNEKLFF. CDR3 nucleotide sequence: TGTGCCAGCAGTTTATCGGGGCACCGAAATGAAAAACTGTTTTTT.

CDR3 loop: CASSVAAGANVLTF. The CDR3 coding sequence is TGTGCCAGCAGCGTAGCGGCTGGGGCCAACGTCCTGACTTTC. The chain joins TRBV9 to TRBJ2-6; D not resolved. Trimming pared 0 bases from V and 2 bases from J, leaving 3 bases between. Per germline, CDR1 SGDLS and CDR2 YYNGEE. This CDR3 has 14 residues.

The J gene is TRBJ2-3, the V gene TRBV27, with D perhaps matching TRBD2 (6 bases). This CDR3 region has 14 residues. CDR1 is MNHEY, CDR2 SMNVEV, per germline (reference sequence). Trimming cost V 7 bases and J 2 bases, with 13 bases left between them. The CDR3 spells CASTPRGLTDTQYF. CDR3 coding DNA: TGTGCCAGCACCCCTAGGGGACTCACAGATACGCAGTATTTT.

The gene calls are TRBV4-1 and TRBJ1-5; a weak D match, TRBD1 (6 bases). Germline CDR1 is MGHRA and CDR2 is YSYEKL. The ends were cut back, 8 bases at V and 0 bases at J, with 17 bases in the middle. This CDR3 has 16 amino acids. The CDR3 DNA sequence: TGCGCCAGCTCACAAACCGGACAGCCTAGCAATCAGCCCCAGCATTTT. Protein: CASSQTGQPSNQPQHF.

This clone came up a few times. J is TRBJ2-5 and V is TRBV13; 10 positions match TRBD1. Germline-derived CDR1 and CDR2 are PRHDT and FYEKMQ (reference sequence). V trimming: 10 bases; J trimming: 9 bases; junction bases outside the gene matches: 11. The CDR3 length is 13 residues. CDR3 sequence: CATSAGTGEAQYF. The CDR3 DNA follows: TGTGCCACCAGTGCAGGGACAGGGGAGGCCCAGTACTTC.

The V call is TRBV4-3, the J call TRBJ2-5, with a weak D call TRBD2 (6 bases). The V and J ends lost 1 base and 5 bases respectively, with 11 bases between them. The germline V gene encodes CDR1 LGHNA and CDR2 YSLEER. The CDR3 sequence is 14 residues long. The DNA for the CDR3 is TGCGCCAGCAGCCAAGGGGTGGGGAGGGAGACCCAGTACTTC. The encoded protein is CASSQGVGRETQYF.

The V call is TRBV9, the J call TRBJ1-3; D unresolved. Per the germline V gene, CDR1 is SGDLS and CDR2 is YYNGEE. CDR3 length: 16 amino acids. The V end was cut by 0 bases, the J end by 4 bases, with 14 bases between. The CDR3 DNA reads as TGTGCCAGCAGCGTAGACCCGGGCCCGGGGGGAAACACCATATATTTT. Amino acids: CASSVDPGPGGNTIYF.

This clone was found once. V and J are TRBV9 and TRBJ2-1; 10 nucleotides match TRBD2. The V gene end was trimmed by 0 bases and the J gene end by 4 bases; junction bases not matched to a gene: 4. Germline CDR1 and CDR2: SGDLS and YYNGEE. The CDR3 is 16 amino acids. CDR3 sequence reads: CASSVELAGLYNEQFF. The CDR3 bases are TGTGCCAGCAGCGTAGAACTAGCGGGACTTTACAATGAGCAGTTCTTC. The full variable domain, in which reference TRBV9 and TRBJ2-1 provide the parts outside the CDR3, is DSGVTQTPKHLITATGQRVTLRCSPRSGDLSVYWYQQSLDQGLQFLIQYYNGEERAKGNILERFSAQQFPDLHSELNLSSLELGDSALYFCASSVELAGLYNEQFFGPGTRLTVL.

The chain uses TRBV6-5 and TRBJ1-2; TRBD1 is a possible D gene (6 bases). The germline V and J ends were trimmed by 6 bases and 7 bases, with 12 bases remaining between them. The V gene's germline CDR1 is MNHEY and CDR2 SVGAGI. CDR3 length equals 12 residues. As DNA, the CDR3 is TGTGCCAGCAGAGAGGGGGTGGCTGGCTACACCTTC. Amino acids: CASREGVAGYTF.

This sequence joins TRBV10-3 and TRBJ2-2; 7 bases line up with TRBD2. Germline V CDR1 and CDR2: ENHRY, SYGVKD. Unmatched junction bases numbered 1, after V lost 6 bases and J lost 6 bases. The CDR3 runs to 12 residues. CDR3 loop: CAIRAGAGELFF. The CDR3 DNA reads TGTGCCATCAGGGCGGGAGCCGGGGAGCTGTTTTTT.

The chain carries TRBV11-2 and TRBJ1-1, with a tentative D call TRBD1 (5 bases). CDR3 size: 14 residues. Looked up from germline, CDR1 is SGHAT and CDR2 is FQNNGV. The V end was cut by 5 bases, the J end by 6 bases, with 16 bases between. This chain's CDR3 is CASSPPARAPEAFF. CDR3 DNA sequence: TGTGCCAGCAGCCCCCCGGCCAGGGCCCCTGAAGCTTTCTTT.

This rearrangement joins TRBV6-6 to TRBJ2-5; TRBD2 agrees at 7 bases. The CDR3 sequence is 16 residues long. Germline lookup yields CDR1 MNHNY and CDR2 SVGAGI (reference sequence). The ends lost 0 bases at V and 5 bases at J; junction bases unmatched: 9. The CDR3, as DNA: TGTGCCAGCAGTTACTCTCTCGCGGGAGTTGCGGAGACCCAGTACTTC. It encodes CASSYSLAGVAETQYF.

The chain couples TRBV9 to TRBJ2-3; weak D call: TRBD2 (6 bases). In germline, CDR1 is SGDLS, CDR2 YYNGEE. Between the trimmed V and J ends, which lost 3 bases and 1 base, there was a span of 15 bases. CDR3 size: 16 residues. The DNA for the CDR3 is TGTGCCAGCAGCGACGGGGGTGGGGATGGCACAGATACGCAGTATTTT. It yields the protein CASSDGGGDGTDTQYF.

The chain links TRBV7-9 to TRBJ2-1, with 7 bases identical to TRBD1. Germline V gene data show CDR1 as SEHNR and CDR2 as FQNEAQ (reference sequence). The J segment lost 10 bases and the V segment lost 5 bases, leaving 5 bases of the junction unmatched. This CDR3 comprises 12 residues. CDR3 residues: CASSLGTEEQFF. The CDR3 nucleotides read TGTGCCAGCAGCCTCGGGACAGAAGAGCAGTTCTTC.

The V call is TRBV7-6, the J call TRBJ2-1, with 13 bases identical to TRBD2. V gave up 8 bases and J gave up 5 bases; unmatched junction bases: 3. Looked up from germline, CDR1 is SGHVS and CDR2 is FNYEAQ. CDR3 length: 14 amino acids. CDR3 region: CASGLAGDHNEQFF. DNA for the CDR3: TGTGCCAGCGGACTAGCGGGAGACCACAATGAGCAGTTCTTC.

For the CDR3, the DNA is TGTGCCAGCAGGGGCCGGACTAGCGGGACCTACGAGCAGTACTTC. This encodes CASRGRTSGTYEQYF. This chain uses TRBV27 with TRBJ2-7; 12 nucleotides agree with TRBD2. The junction had 5 bases not matched to a gene; V was cut back by 6 bases and J by 2 bases. Germline values: CDR1 MNHEY, CDR2 SMNVEV (reference sequence). The CDR3 is made up of 15 amino acids.